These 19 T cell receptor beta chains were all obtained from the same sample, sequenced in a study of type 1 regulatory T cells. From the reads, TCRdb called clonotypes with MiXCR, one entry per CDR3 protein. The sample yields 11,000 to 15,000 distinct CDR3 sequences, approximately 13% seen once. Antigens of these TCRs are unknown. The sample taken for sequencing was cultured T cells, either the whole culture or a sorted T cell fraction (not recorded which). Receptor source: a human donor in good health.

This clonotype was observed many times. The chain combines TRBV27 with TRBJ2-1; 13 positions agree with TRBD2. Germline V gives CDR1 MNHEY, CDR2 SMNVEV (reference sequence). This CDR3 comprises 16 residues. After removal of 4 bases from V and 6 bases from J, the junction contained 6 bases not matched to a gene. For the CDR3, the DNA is TGTGCCAGCAGTTCCCCGCGGACTAGCGGGAGCAATGAGCAGTTCTTC. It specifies CASSSPRTSGSNEQFF.

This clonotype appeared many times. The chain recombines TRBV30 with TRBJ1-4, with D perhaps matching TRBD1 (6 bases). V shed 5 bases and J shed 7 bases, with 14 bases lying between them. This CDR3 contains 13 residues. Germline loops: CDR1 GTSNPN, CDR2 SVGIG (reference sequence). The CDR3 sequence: CAWEPTGIEKLFF. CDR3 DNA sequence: TGTGCCTGGGAACCCACAGGGATTGAAAAACTGTTTTTT. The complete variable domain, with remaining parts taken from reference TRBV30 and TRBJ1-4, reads SQTIHQWPATLVQPVGSPLSLECTVEGTSNPNLYWYRQAAGRGLQLLFYSVGIGQISSEVPQNLSASRPQDRQFILSSKKLLLSDSGFYLCAWEPTGIEKLFFGSGTQLSVL.

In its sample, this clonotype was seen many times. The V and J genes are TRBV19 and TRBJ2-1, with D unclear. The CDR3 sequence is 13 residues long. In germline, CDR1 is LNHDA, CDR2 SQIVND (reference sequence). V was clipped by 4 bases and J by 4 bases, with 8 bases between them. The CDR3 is CASSKNMYNEQFF. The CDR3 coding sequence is TGTGCCAGTAGTAAAAACATGTACAATGAGCAGTTCTTC.

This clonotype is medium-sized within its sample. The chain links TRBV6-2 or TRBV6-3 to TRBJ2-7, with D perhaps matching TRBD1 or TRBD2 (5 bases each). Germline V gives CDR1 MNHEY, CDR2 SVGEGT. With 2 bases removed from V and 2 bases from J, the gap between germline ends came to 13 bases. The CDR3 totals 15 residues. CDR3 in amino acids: CASSYKQGATYEQYF. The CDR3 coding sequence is TGTGCCAGCAGTTACAAGCAGGGAGCTACCTACGAGCAGTACTTC.

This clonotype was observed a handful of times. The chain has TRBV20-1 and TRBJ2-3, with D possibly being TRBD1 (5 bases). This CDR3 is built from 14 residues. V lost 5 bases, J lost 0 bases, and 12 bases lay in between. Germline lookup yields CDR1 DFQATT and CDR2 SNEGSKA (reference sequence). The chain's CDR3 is CSARSGASTDTQYF. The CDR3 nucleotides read TGCAGTGCTCGGAGTGGGGCTAGCACAGATACGCAGTATTTT.

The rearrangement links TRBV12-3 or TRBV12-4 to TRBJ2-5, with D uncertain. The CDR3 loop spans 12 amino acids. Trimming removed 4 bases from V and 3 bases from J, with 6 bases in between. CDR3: CASSYVEETQYF. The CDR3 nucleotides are TGTGCCAGCAGTTATGTGGAAGAGACCCAGTACTTC.

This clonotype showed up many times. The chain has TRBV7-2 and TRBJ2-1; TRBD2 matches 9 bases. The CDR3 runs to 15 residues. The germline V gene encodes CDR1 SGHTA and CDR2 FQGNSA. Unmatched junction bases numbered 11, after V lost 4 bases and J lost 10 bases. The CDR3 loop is CASSYPLAGAKEQFF. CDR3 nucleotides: TGTGCCAGCAGCTACCCTTTAGCGGGAGCCAAAGAGCAGTTCTTC.

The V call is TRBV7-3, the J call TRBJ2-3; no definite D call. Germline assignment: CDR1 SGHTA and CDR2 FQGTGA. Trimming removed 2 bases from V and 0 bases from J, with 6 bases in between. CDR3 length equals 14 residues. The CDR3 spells CASSLVPSTDTQYF. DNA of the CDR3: TGTGCCAGCAGCTTAGTCCCTAGCACAGATACGCAGTATTTT.

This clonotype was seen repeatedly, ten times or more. CDR3 sequence (DNA): TGTGCCAGCACCCCCAGGGGTCCCCCCTACAATGAGCAGTTCTTC. Translated, it gives CASTPRGPPYNEQFF. The chain has TRBV7-2 and TRBJ2-1, with TRBD1 as a possible D gene (6 bases). Germline V gene lookup returns CDR1 SGHTA and CDR2 FQGNSA. V was shortened by 7 bases and J by 2 bases, with 15 bases between the two germline ends. The length of the CDR3 is 15 residues.

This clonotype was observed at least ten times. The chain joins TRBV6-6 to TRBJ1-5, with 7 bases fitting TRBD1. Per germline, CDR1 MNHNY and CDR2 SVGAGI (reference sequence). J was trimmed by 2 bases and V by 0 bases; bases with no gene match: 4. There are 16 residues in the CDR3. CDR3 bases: TGTGCCAGCAGTTACTCGGGTCAGGGGGGCAATCAGCCCCAGCATTTT. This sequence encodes CASSYSGQGGNQPQHF.

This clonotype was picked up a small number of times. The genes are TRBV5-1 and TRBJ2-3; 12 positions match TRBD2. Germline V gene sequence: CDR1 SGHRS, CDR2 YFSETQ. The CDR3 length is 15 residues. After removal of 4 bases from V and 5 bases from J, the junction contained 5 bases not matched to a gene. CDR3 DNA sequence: TGCGCCAGCAGCCGGACTAGCGGGATGGGAGATACGCAGTATTTT. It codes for CASSRTSGMGDTQYF.

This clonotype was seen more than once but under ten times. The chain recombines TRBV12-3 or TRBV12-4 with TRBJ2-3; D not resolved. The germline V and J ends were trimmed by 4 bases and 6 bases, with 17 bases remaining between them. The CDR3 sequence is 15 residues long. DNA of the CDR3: TGTGCCAGCAGTTCGGGTAATGGCCCCGGGGATACGCAGTATTTT. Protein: CASSSGNGPGDTQYF.

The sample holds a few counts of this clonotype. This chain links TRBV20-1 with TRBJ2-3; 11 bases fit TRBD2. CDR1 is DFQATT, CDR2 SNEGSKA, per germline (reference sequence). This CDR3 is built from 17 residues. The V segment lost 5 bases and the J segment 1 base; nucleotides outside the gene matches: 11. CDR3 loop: CSALSSGGLAGTDTQYF. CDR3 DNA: TGCAGTGCTCTATCCTCGGGGGGACTAGCGGGCACAGATACGCAGTATTTT.

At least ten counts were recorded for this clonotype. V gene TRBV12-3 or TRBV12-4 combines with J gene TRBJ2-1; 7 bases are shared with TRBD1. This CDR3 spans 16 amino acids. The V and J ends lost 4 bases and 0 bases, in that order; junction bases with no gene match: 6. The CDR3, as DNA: TGTGCCAGCAGTTCAGCGGACAGGCCCTCCTACAATGAGCAGTTCTTC. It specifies CASSSADRPSYNEQFF.

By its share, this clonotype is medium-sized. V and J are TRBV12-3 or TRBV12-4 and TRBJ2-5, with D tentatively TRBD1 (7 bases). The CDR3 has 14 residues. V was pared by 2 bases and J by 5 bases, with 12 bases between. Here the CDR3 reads CASSLQGEAETQYF. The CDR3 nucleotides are TGTGCCAGCAGTTTACAGGGGGAGGCCGAGACCCAGTACTTC.

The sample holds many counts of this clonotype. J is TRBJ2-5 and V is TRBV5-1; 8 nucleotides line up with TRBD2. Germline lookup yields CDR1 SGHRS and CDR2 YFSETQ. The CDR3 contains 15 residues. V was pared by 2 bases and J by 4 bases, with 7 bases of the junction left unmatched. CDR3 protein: CASSLGAGEGETQYF. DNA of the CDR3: TGCGCCAGCAGCTTAGGAGCGGGAGAGGGAGAGACCCAGTACTTC.

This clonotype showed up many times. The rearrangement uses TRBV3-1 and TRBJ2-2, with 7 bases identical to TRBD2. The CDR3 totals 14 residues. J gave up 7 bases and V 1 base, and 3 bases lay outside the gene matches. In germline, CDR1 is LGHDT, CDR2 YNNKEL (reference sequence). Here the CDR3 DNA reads TGTGCCAGCAGCCAAGCGGGAGGTGACGGGGAGCTGTTTTTT. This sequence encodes CASSQAGGDGELFF. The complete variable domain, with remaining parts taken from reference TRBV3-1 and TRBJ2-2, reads DTAVSQTPKYLVTQMGNDKSIKCEQNLGHDTMYWYKQDSKKFLKIMFSYNNKELIINETVPNRFSPKSPDKAHLNLHINSLELGDSAVYFCASSQAGGDGELFFGEGSRLTVL.

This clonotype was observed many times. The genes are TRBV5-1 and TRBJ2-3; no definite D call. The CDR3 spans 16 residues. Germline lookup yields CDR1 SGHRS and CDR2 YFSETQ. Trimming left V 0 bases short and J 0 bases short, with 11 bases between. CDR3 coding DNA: TGCGCCAGCAGCTTGGGGGCCTTGGCTAGCACAGATACGCAGTATTTT. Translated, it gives CASSLGALASTDTQYF. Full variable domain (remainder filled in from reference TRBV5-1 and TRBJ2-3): KAGVTQTPRYLIKTRGQQVTLSCSPISGHRSVSWYQQTPGQGLQFLFEYFSETQRNKGNFPGRFSGRQFSNSRSEMNVSTLELGDSALYLCASSLGALASTDTQYFGPGTRLTVL.

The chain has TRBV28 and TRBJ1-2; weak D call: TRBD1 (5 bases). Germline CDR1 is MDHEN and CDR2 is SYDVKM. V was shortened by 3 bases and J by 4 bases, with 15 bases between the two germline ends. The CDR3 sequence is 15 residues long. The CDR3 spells CASSFRGRTFYGYTF. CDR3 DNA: TGTGCCAGCAGTTTCCGGGGACGGACCTTCTATGGCTACACCTTC.